This T cell receptor (beta chain) was sequenced during a study of PD-1 blockade in classical Hodgkin lymphoma. CDR3 length: 16 amino acids. The germline CDR1 and CDR2 sequences are MNHEY and SMNVEV (reference sequence). The J segment lost 3 bases and the V segment lost 5 bases, leaving 10 bases of the junction unmatched. Time point specified: cycle 4 day 1 (C4D1), after six to seven weeks of nivolumab. Exposure to brentuximab vedotin varied, and each patient had relapsed following autologous stem cell transplantation. Study-wide results and limits: Whoever responded completely had baseline diversity much like that seen in newly diagnosed patients. Possible causes of repertoire differences, disease activity or prior therapy, remain undefined.

Generated by immunoSEQ multiplex PCR, the TCRdb table keeps only in-frame clones and is missing some. The data contain more than 20,000 clones, more than 75% of them singletons. To note about this clone: Its antigen is currently unknown.

The V call is TRBV27, the J call TRBJ1-2; TRBD1 matches 9 bases. The source of this sequence is a human donor with classical Hodgkin lymphoma. The sample consisted of peripheral blood mononuclear cells (PBMCs), taken before the fourth cycle of nivolumab. In nucleotides, the CDR3 is TGTGCCAGCAGTCTCTCTGGGGACAGGGATTACTATGGCTACACCTTC. As protein: CASSLSGDRDYYGYTF.